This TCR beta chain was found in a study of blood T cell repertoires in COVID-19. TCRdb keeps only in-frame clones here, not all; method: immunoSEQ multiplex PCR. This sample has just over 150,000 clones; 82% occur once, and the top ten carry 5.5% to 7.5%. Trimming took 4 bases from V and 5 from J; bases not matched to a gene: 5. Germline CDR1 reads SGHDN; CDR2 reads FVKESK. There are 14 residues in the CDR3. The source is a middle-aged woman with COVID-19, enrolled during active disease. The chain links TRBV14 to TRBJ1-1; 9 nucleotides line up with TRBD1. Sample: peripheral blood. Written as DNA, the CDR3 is TGTGCCAGCAGCCGAGACAGGGGGAGGACTGAAGCTTTCTTT. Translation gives CASSRDRGRTEAFF.